The rows below give T cell receptor beta chains drawn from one sample of a study of response to subunit inactivated influenza vaccine. TCRdb ran MiXCR on the RT-PCR reads and lists one entry per CDR3 protein. This sample has more than 150,000 distinct CDR3 sequences, with approximately 8.7% found just once. Sequenced material: non-naive T cells sorted from PBMCs, taken on the day of vaccination. The receptors shown here come from a man aged 45-65 years who received an inactivated influenza vaccine. CDR3s include the opening cysteine and the closing phenylalanine or tryptophan. The order of the fields is D gene, clone size, V gene, J gene, CDR3 protein, CDR3 DNA. A D gene is named only where the DNA matches it firmly. Expanded clones are given a class, and other clones once, few, many or no size at all.

d_call: TRBD1
clone_size: few
v_call: TRBV20-1
j_call: TRBJ2-3
cdr3_aa: CSKDRATDTQYF
cdr3_nt: TGCAGTAAGGACAGGGCCACAGATACGCAGTATTTT

d_call: TRBD1
clone_size: .
v_call: TRBV11-2
j_call: TRBJ1-1
cdr3_aa: CASSESTTGGERFF
cdr3_nt: TGTGCCAGCAGCGAAAGCACGACAGGGGGAGAGCGTTTCTTT

d_call: .
clone_size: .
v_call: TRBV30
j_call: TRBJ2-1
cdr3_aa: CALSGGLGHNEQFF
cdr3_nt: TGTGCCCTGAGTGGGGGACTCGGCCACAATGAGCAGTTCTTC

d_call: TRBD2
clone_size: few
v_call: TRBV6-1
j_call: TRBJ2-1
cdr3_aa: CASGGEGPSVSYNEQFF
cdr3_nt: TGTGCCAGCGGAGGGGAGGGGCCGTCGGTATCCTACAATGAGCAGTTCTTC

d_call: .
clone_size: few
v_call: TRBV28
j_call: TRBJ2-7
cdr3_aa: CASRPDNSYEQYF
cdr3_nt: TGTGCCAGCAGACCGGACAACTCCTACGAGCAGTACTTC

d_call: .
clone_size: many
v_call: TRBV10-3
j_call: TRBJ2-7
cdr3_aa: CAISESTLARYEQYF
cdr3_nt: TGTGCCATCAGTGAGTCGACACTAGCCCGTTACGAGCAGTACTTC

d_call: TRBD2
clone_size: many
v_call: TRBV15
j_call: TRBJ2-7
cdr3_aa: CATSREAGYEQYF
cdr3_nt: TGTGCCACCAGCAGAGAAGCGGGGTACGAGCAGTACTTC

d_call: .
clone_size: many
v_call: TRBV11-2
j_call: TRBJ1-4
cdr3_aa: CASSLGDLNEKLFF
cdr3_nt: TGTGCCAGCAGCTTAGGGGACCTTAATGAAAAACTGTTTTTT

d_call: TRBD2
clone_size: few
v_call: TRBV9
j_call: TRBJ2-1
cdr3_aa: CASSAPGLAGGYNEQFF
cdr3_nt: TGTGCCAGCAGCGCACCGGGACTAGCGGGAGGGTACAATGAGCAGTTCTTC

d_call: .
clone_size: .
v_call: TRBV6-1
j_call: TRBJ2-1
cdr3_aa: CASSPNLNNEQFF
cdr3_nt: TGTGCCAGCAGCCCGAATTTAAACAATGAGCAGTTCTTC

d_call: .
clone_size: many
v_call: TRBV2
j_call: TRBJ1-1
cdr3_aa: CASGEIMNTEAFF
cdr3_nt: TGTGCCAGCGGTGAAATCATGAACACTGAAGCTTTCTTT

d_call: .
clone_size: .
v_call: TRBV27
j_call: TRBJ1-5
cdr3_aa: CASGRAGLSNQPQHF
cdr3_nt: TGTGCCAGCGGGCGGGCAGGGCTCAGCAATCAGCCCCAGCATTTT

d_call: TRBD2
clone_size: few
v_call: TRBV5-1
j_call: TRBJ2-3
cdr3_aa: CASSSSYLAGGLADTQYF
cdr3_nt: TGCGCCAGCAGCTCATCCTATCTAGCGGGGGGCCTGGCAGATACGCAGTATTTT

d_call: .
clone_size: few
v_call: TRBV7-8
j_call: TRBJ2-5
cdr3_aa: CASSLDGHQRETQYF
cdr3_nt: TGTGCCAGCAGCTTAGACGGACACCAGCGGGAGACCCAGTACTTC

d_call: TRBD1
clone_size: .
v_call: TRBV27
j_call: TRBJ1-2
cdr3_aa: CASGRDRGGYTF
cdr3_nt: TGTGCCAGTGGCCGGGACAGGGGTGGCTACACCTTC

d_call: TRBD2
clone_size: .
v_call: TRBV7-9
j_call: TRBJ2-1
cdr3_aa: CASSLGVAGSMSGEQFF
cdr3_nt: TGTGCCAGCAGCTTAGGTGTAGCGGGGAGCATGAGCGGTGAGCAGTTCTTC

d_call: .
clone_size: many
v_call: TRBV7-9
j_call: TRBJ2-1
cdr3_aa: CASSLRTGEQFF
cdr3_nt: TGTGCCAGCAGCTTAAGAACGGGTGAGCAGTTCTTC

d_call: TRBD1
clone_size: .
v_call: TRBV29-1
j_call: TRBJ2-5
cdr3_aa: CSTLLDRGGRETQYF
cdr3_nt: TGCAGCACACTACTGGACAGGGGGGGACGAGAGACCCAGTACTTC

d_call: TRBD2
clone_size: many
v_call: TRBV20-1
j_call: TRBJ2-5
cdr3_aa: CSARDGGLAGQETQYF
cdr3_nt: TGCAGTGCTAGAGATGGAGGACTAGCGGGGCAAGAGACCCAGTACTTC

d_call: TRBD2
clone_size: few
v_call: TRBV11-2
j_call: TRBJ2-5
cdr3_aa: CASSLGVLAGEAQETQYF
cdr3_nt: TGTGCCAGCAGCTTAGGTGTGCTAGCGGGGGAAGCACAAGAGACCCAGTACTTC

d_call: .
clone_size: .
v_call: TRBV5-1
j_call: TRBJ2-7
cdr3_aa: CASRDAYEQYF
cdr3_nt: TGCGCCAGTCGCGATGCCTACGAGCAGTACTTC

d_call: .
clone_size: few
v_call: TRBV7-2
j_call: TRBJ1-1
cdr3_aa: CASSLGSENTEAFF
cdr3_nt: TGTGCCAGCAGCTTAGGGTCAGAGAACACTGAAGCTTTCTTT

d_call: TRBD1
clone_size: .
v_call: TRBV7-9
j_call: TRBJ1-5
cdr3_aa: CASSLAQGGSNQPQHF
cdr3_nt: TGTGCCAGCAGCTTAGCACAGGGGGGTAGCAATCAGCCCCAGCATTTT

d_call: .
clone_size: few
v_call: TRBV4-1
j_call: TRBJ1-1
cdr3_aa: CASSQEVAAGPEAFF
cdr3_nt: TGCGCCAGCAGCCAAGAAGTAGCGGCAGGCCCCGAAGCTTTCTTT

d_call: .
clone_size: few
v_call: TRBV29-1
j_call: TRBJ1-1
cdr3_aa: CSVNTRVSDTEAFF
cdr3_nt: TGCAGCGTAAACACTAGGGTTAGTGACACTGAAGCTTTCTTT

d_call: TRBD2
clone_size: many
v_call: TRBV5-1
j_call: TRBJ2-1
cdr3_aa: CASSLRGPGTSVNNEQFF
cdr3_nt: TGCGCCAGCAGCTTAAGGGGCCCCGGGACTAGCGTGAACAATGAGCAGTTCTTC

d_call: TRBD1
clone_size: .
v_call: TRBV5-4
j_call: TRBJ2-2
cdr3_aa: CASSLDRGQGTGELFF
cdr3_nt: TGTGCCAGCAGCTTGGACAGGGGGCAAGGCACCGGGGAGCTGTTTTTT

d_call: .
clone_size: many
v_call: TRBV7-2
j_call: TRBJ2-4
cdr3_aa: CASSPIRMGNIQYF
cdr3_nt: TGTGCCAGCAGCCCCATTCGGATGGGAAACATTCAGTACTTC

d_call: TRBD2
clone_size: .
v_call: TRBV5-1
j_call: TRBJ2-7
cdr3_aa: CASSPRMGLAGVEQYF
cdr3_nt: TGCGCCAGCAGCCCCCGGATGGGACTAGCGGGAGTCGAGCAGTACTTC

d_call: .
clone_size: many
v_call: TRBV6-2/TRBV6-3
j_call: TRBJ2-2
cdr3_aa: CASSGPLGRLNTGELFF
cdr3_nt: TGTGCCAGCAGTGGGCCCCTCGGCAGGCTAAACACCGGGGAGCTGTTTTTT

d_call: TRBD2
clone_size: few
v_call: TRBV10-3
j_call: TRBJ2-5
cdr3_aa: CAISDPLAGQETQYF
cdr3_nt: TGTGCCATCAGTGATCCTCTAGCGGGACAAGAGACCCAGTACTTC

d_call: .
clone_size: medium-sized
v_call: TRBV7-2
j_call: TRBJ2-1
cdr3_aa: CASSLAAVGYNEQFF
cdr3_nt: TGTGCCAGCAGCTTAGCAGCTGTAGGTTATAATGAGCAGTTCTTC

d_call: .
clone_size: few
v_call: TRBV29-1
j_call: TRBJ1-2
cdr3_aa: CSGGVSNYGYTF
cdr3_nt: TGCAGCGGTGGGGTTTCTAACTATGGCTACACCTTC

d_call: TRBD1
clone_size: medium-sized
v_call: TRBV6-5
j_call: TRBJ2-1
cdr3_aa: CASSTPGTAHNEQFF
cdr3_nt: TGTGCCAGCAGTACTCCCGGGACAGCCCACAATGAGCAGTTCTTC

d_call: .
clone_size: many
v_call: TRBV24-1
j_call: TRBJ1-1
cdr3_aa: CATSDGHWNTEAFF
cdr3_nt: TGTGCCACCAGTGATGGACATTGGAACACTGAAGCTTTCTTT

d_call: TRBD1
clone_size: .
v_call: TRBV20-1
j_call: TRBJ1-3
cdr3_aa: CSASSGQGLSGNTIYF
cdr3_nt: TGCAGTGCTAGCTCCGGACAGGGCCTATCTGGAAACACCATATATTTT

d_call: .
clone_size: .
v_call: TRBV20-1
j_call: TRBJ2-5
cdr3_aa: CSIYPPGKRGTQYF
cdr3_nt: TGCAGTATCTACCCACCGGGCAAACGGGGGACCCAGTACTTC

d_call: .
clone_size: many
v_call: TRBV4-1
j_call: TRBJ1-2
cdr3_aa: CASSQDWGPNYGYTF
cdr3_nt: TGCGCCAGCAGCCAAGATTGGGGGCCCAACTATGGCTACACCTTC

d_call: TRBD2
clone_size: few
v_call: TRBV4-2
j_call: TRBJ2-3
cdr3_aa: CASSLLAASSTDTQYF
cdr3_nt: TGTGCCAGCAGCCTTCTAGCGGCCTCTAGCACAGATACGCAGTATTTT

d_call: .
clone_size: .
v_call: TRBV11-2
j_call: TRBJ1-6
cdr3_aa: CASSRIYYNSPLHF
cdr3_nt: TGTGCCAGCAGCAGGATCTACTACAATTCACCCCTCCACTTT

d_call: .
clone_size: .
v_call: TRBV4-3
j_call: TRBJ1-1
cdr3_aa: CASSQGLYANTEAFF
cdr3_nt: TGCGCCAGCAGCCAAGGATTGTATGCGAACACTGAAGCTTTCTTT

d_call: .
clone_size: few
v_call: TRBV12-3/TRBV12-4
j_call: TRBJ1-1
cdr3_aa: CASSFLGLNTEAFF
cdr3_nt: TGTGCCAGCAGTTTTCTGGGCTTGAACACTGAAGCTTTCTTT

d_call: TRBD1
clone_size: few
v_call: TRBV6-1
j_call: TRBJ1-1
cdr3_aa: CASSIGTGNTEAFF
cdr3_nt: TGTGCCAGCAGTATCGGGACAGGGAACACTGAAGCTTTCTTT

d_call: .
clone_size: few
v_call: TRBV11-2
j_call: TRBJ2-5
cdr3_aa: CASSPTFPVETQYF
cdr3_nt: TGTGCCAGCAGCCCAACCTTCCCTGTGGAGACCCAGTACTTC

d_call: .
clone_size: few
v_call: TRBV29-1
j_call: TRBJ2-1
cdr3_aa: CSVEVLGSSYNEQFF
cdr3_nt: TGCAGCGTTGAAGTACTAGGGAGTTCCTACAATGAGCAGTTCTTC

d_call: TRBD1
clone_size: .
v_call: TRBV19
j_call: TRBJ2-3
cdr3_aa: CASSIDYRGTDTQYF
cdr3_nt: TGTGCCAGTAGTATAGATTACAGGGGTACAGATACGCAGTATTTT

d_call: .
clone_size: few
v_call: TRBV3-1
j_call: TRBJ2-1
cdr3_aa: CASSQPGRTLIEQFF
cdr3_nt: TGTGCCAGCAGCCAACCGGGACGTACGCTGATTGAGCAGTTCTTC

d_call: TRBD1
clone_size: many
v_call: TRBV2
j_call: TRBJ1-5
cdr3_aa: CASQGQAGQPQHF
cdr3_nt: TGTGCCAGCCAAGGACAGGCTGGTCAGCCCCAGCATTTT